These T cell receptor beta chains were read from a single sample in a study of identical twins. TCRdb called the 5' RACE reads again in MiXCR, with one record for every CDR3 protein. Among about 240,000 distinct CDR3 sequences, 6% to 8.5% were seen once, and the ten largest hold around 5%. These data also formed part of another study, on yellow fever vaccine responses in identical twins.

The sample was CD8+ T cells sorted from blood. The receptors originated from a woman in her late teens or twenties in good health. CDR3s include the opening cysteine and the closing phenylalanine or tryptophan. The D gene is left open where the match is weak. The listing skips clone size in some rows; elsewhere it reads once, few, many or a size class.

d_call | j_call | clone_size | v_call | cdr3_aa | cdr3_nt
NA | TRBJ2-1 | many | TRBV7-6 | CASSLGPEAGYYEQFF | TGTGCCAGCAGCTTAGGTCCTGAAGCAGGGTACTATGAGCAGTTCTTC
NA | TRBJ1-2 | many | TRBV25-1 | CASSGPYGYTF | TGTGCCAGCAGTGGGCCCTATGGCTACACCTTC
NA | TRBJ1-2 | many | TRBV6-6 | CASSLTESLSF | TGTGCCAGCAGCCTGACAGAATCCTTATCGTTC
TRBD1 | TRBJ2-7 | few | TRBV5-1 | CASSLRQGADEQYF | TGCGCCAGCAGCCTCCGACAGGGGGCCGACGAGCAGTACTTC
NA | TRBJ2-7 | few | TRBV2 | CASSEVDYEQYF | TGTGCCAGCAGTGAAGTTGATTACGAGCAGTACTTC
TRBD1 | TRBJ2-3 | many | TRBV2 | CASSDPHLTGGVTDTQYF | TGTGCCAGCAGTGACCCTCACCTGACAGGGGGCGTCACAGATACGCAGTATTTT
TRBD2 | TRBJ2-5 | NA | TRBV29-1 | CSVFSGRGETQYF | TGCAGCGTGTTTAGCGGGAGGGGAGAGACCCAGTACTTC
TRBD2 | TRBJ2-5 | few | TRBV9 | CASGEAGEWETQYF | TGTGCCAGCGGAGAGGCGGGAGAATGGGAGACCCAGTACTTC
TRBD2 | TRBJ2-1 | NA | TRBV12-3/TRBV12-4 | CASSRPGLAGVNEQFF | TGTGCCAGCAGCCGACCGGGACTAGCGGGAGTGAATGAGCAGTTCTTC
NA | TRBJ2-5 | many | TRBV21-1 | CASSNMEQGEETQYF | TGTGCCAGCAGCAATATGGAACAGGGTGAAGAGACCCAGTACTTC
TRBD2 | TRBJ2-7 | few | TRBV7-6 | CASSPISGSSASYEQYF | TGTGCCAGCAGCCCCATTAGCGGGAGTTCAGCATCCTACGAGCAGTACTTC
NA | TRBJ2-7 | NA | TRBV29-1 | CSVVGTTYEQYF | TGCAGCGTTGTGGGCACAACCTACGAGCAGTACTTC
NA | TRBJ1-1 | many | TRBV27 | CASSNDMNTEAFF | TGTGCCAGTTCGAACGATATGAACACTGAAGCTTTCTTT
TRBD2 | TRBJ2-3 | few | TRBV7-3 | CASSLPSAGGPDTQYF | TGTGCCAGCAGCTTACCCTCAGCGGGAGGGCCGGATACGCAGTATTTT
TRBD1 | TRBJ1-2 | few | TRBV5-6 | CASSLTDRAYGYTF | TGTGCCAGCAGCTTGACGGACAGGGCTTATGGCTACACCTTC
NA | TRBJ2-7 | NA | TRBV20-1 | CSAGLSSYEQYF | TGCAGTGCTGGGCTTAGCTCCTACGAGCAGTACTTC
TRBD1 | TRBJ2-6 | few | TRBV29-1 | CSVGDRDLSGANVLTF | TGCAGCGTTGGGGACAGGGACCTCTCTGGGGCCAACGTCCTGACTTTC
NA | TRBJ2-5 | NA | TRBV3-1 | CASSQAAGGETQYF | TGTGCCAGCAGCCAAGCCGCAGGGGGGGAGACCCAGTACTTC
NA | TRBJ2-3 | NA | TRBV4-1 | CASSQARATDTQYF | TGCGCCAGCAGCCAAGCGCGCGCCACAGATACGCAGTATTTT
NA | TRBJ2-3 | NA | TRBV20-1 | CSARDRVSGTDTQYF | TGCAGTGCTAGAGATCGGGTTTCAGGCACAGATACGCAGTATTTT
TRBD2 | TRBJ2-1 | many | TRBV20-1 | CSASLGGSNSYNEQFF | TGCAGTGCTAGTTTGGGCGGGAGTAACTCCTACAATGAGCAGTTCTTC
TRBD1 | TRBJ2-1 | few | TRBV24-1 | CATSRARDRDNEQFF | TGTGCCACCAGCCGGGCACGGGACAGAGACAATGAGCAGTTCTTC